Presented here are 19 T cell receptor beta chains from one specimen sequenced in a study of T-cell memory formation after mild COVID-19. TCRdb reprocessed the 5' RACE reads with MiXCR, giving one entry per CDR3 protein. Among about 400,000 distinct CDR3 sequences listed, 20% to 25% were seen once. The specimen sequenced was PBMCs or a T cell subset sorted from them (not recorded which). These receptors originate from an adult woman who had mild COVID-19 (a few samples of this study predate the infection). Cell type and time point are not known.

A few counts support this clonotype. This CDR3 is CASSQGRDRVLYNSPLHF. CDR3 in DNA: TGCGCCAGCAGCCAAGGAAGGGACAGGGTCCTCTATAATTCACCCCTCCACTTT. This chain links TRBV4-1 with TRBJ1-6; 9 bases match TRBD1. The CDR3 has 18 residues. V lost 1 base to trimming and J lost 3 bases; unmatched junction nucleotides: 7. In germline, CDR1 is MGHRA, CDR2 YSYEKL.

The chain couples TRBV30 to TRBJ1-6; a possible D gene is TRBD1 (5 bases). The V end lost 2 bases, the J end lost 7 bases, and 9 bases lay between the germline ends. This CDR3 region has 13 residues. Germline V gene data show CDR1 as GTSNPN and CDR2 as SVGIG (reference sequence). CDR3 nucleotides: TGTGCCTGGAGTAGTTGGGGGAATTCACCCCTCCACTTT. It codes for CAWSSWGNSPLHF.

The J gene is TRBJ2-3, the V gene TRBV12-3 or TRBV12-4; D gene uncertain. Trimming cost V 1 base and J 11 bases, with 10 bases left between them. The CDR3 is 12 residues long. The CDR3 loop is CASSLDRGGQYF. CDR3 sequence (DNA): TGTGCCAGCAGTTTAGATCGCGGTGGGCAGTATTTT.

V gene TRBV15 combines with J gene TRBJ2-3; D may be TRBD2 (5 bases). Germline V CDR1 and CDR2: LNHNV, YYDKDF (reference sequence). The V gene lost 1 base and the J gene lost 3 bases, with 5 bases spanning the gap. The CDR3 is made up of 13 amino acids. For the CDR3, the DNA is TGTGCCACCAGCAGAGGAGGGACAGATACGCAGTATTTT. Protein sequence: CATSRGGTDTQYF.

This clonotype was seen only a few times. The chain has TRBV5-1 and TRBJ2-3, with 10 bases that match TRBD2. With 2 bases clipped from V and 3 bases from J, the junction kept 6 bases outside the gene matches. The CDR3 covers 16 residues. Germline CDR1 and CDR2: SGHRS and YFSETQ. In DNA, the CDR3 is TGCGCCAGCAGCTTACAGCGGGGGGGCATAACAGATACGCAGTATTTT. Translated: CASSLQRGGITDTQYF.

The CDR3 here is CASSFVERSLIDEQFF. The CDR3 nucleotides are TGTGCCAGCAGTTTCGTCGAGCGGTCGCTGATCGATGAGCAGTTCTTC. The chain couples TRBV6-2 or TRBV6-3 to TRBJ2-1; the D gene is possibly TRBD2 (5 bases). CDR1 is MNHEY, CDR2 SVGEGT, per germline. The ends were cut back, 4 bases at V and 8 bases at J, with 21 bases in the middle. The CDR3 runs to 16 residues.

This clonotype was picked up a small number of times. V is TRBV5-1 and J is TRBJ2-7; D may match TRBD1 or TRBD2 (5 bases each). Germline values: CDR1 SGHRS, CDR2 YFSETQ. The CDR3 runs 17 residues. The V end lost 0 bases, the J end lost 1 base, and 17 bases lay between the germline ends. The CDR3 nucleotides are TGCGCCAGCAGCTTGGTATCGGGGCGACCAGGGTCCTACGAGCAGTACTTC. Its protein product is CASSLVSGRPGSYEQYF.

This clonotype was found many times. The chain uses TRBV30 and TRBJ2-2; D gene ambiguous. The CDR3 runs 15 residues. V gave up 8 bases and J gave up 1 base, with 17 bases separating them. Germline V gene lookup returns CDR1 GTSNPN and CDR2 SVGIG (reference sequence). As DNA, the CDR3 is TGTGCCCATCCTGGGCGAAATCTGAACACCGGGGAGCTGTTTTTT. Its protein product is CAHPGRNLNTGELFF.

The CDR3 is CASSLAQGTNEQFF. The CDR3 DNA follows: TGTGCCAGCAGCTTAGCACAGGGTACAAATGAGCAGTTCTTC. The J gene is TRBJ2-1, the V gene TRBV7-2; tentatively, D is TRBD1 (6 bases). The CDR3 contains 14 residues. The germline V gene has CDR1 SGHTA and CDR2 FQGNSA. The V end was cut by 0 bases, the J end by 7 bases, with 10 bases between.

In its sample, this clonotype was seen a few times. The V and J genes are TRBV24-1 and TRBJ1-5; 8 bases agree with TRBD1. The V gene's germline CDR1 is KGHDR and CDR2 SFDVKD. The V gene end was trimmed by 3 bases and the J gene end by 5 bases; junction bases not matched to a gene: 5. The CDR3 contains 15 residues. In DNA, the CDR3 is TGTGCCACCAGTGATCCCGGGACAGGCCATCAGCCCCAGCATTTT. It encodes CATSDPGTGHQPQHF.

This clonotype occurred a few times. The chain is built from TRBV7-2 and TRBJ2-3; 7 positions agree with TRBD2. Germline V gene sequence: CDR1 SGHTA, CDR2 FQGNSA. The CDR3 runs 15 residues. The V gene end was trimmed by 2 bases and the J gene end by 3 bases; junction bases not matched to a gene: 5. The CDR3 DNA sequence: TGTGCCAGCAGCTTATTTGGCGGGGGAACAGATACGCAGTATTTT. This encodes CASSLFGGGTDTQYF. Based on the CDR3 plus reference TRBV7-2 and TRBJ2-3, the full variable domain is GAGVSQSPSNKVTEKGKDVELRCDPISGHTALYWYRQSLGQGLEFLIYFQGNSAPDKSGLPSDRFSAERTGGSVSTLTIQRTQQEDSAVYLCASSLFGGGTDTQYFGPGTRLTVL.

This clonotype was detected a few times. The genes are TRBV7-2 and TRBJ2-3; TRBD2 aligns across 12 bases. The germline gives CDR1 SGHTA, CDR2 FQGNSA. V lost 0 bases, J lost 1 base, and 8 bases stayed unmatched. The CDR3 loop spans 19 amino acids. CDR3 loop: CASSLAWLAGGEGTDTQYF. DNA for the CDR3: TGTGCCAGCAGCTTAGCGTGGCTAGCGGGAGGGGAGGGCACAGATACGCAGTATTTT.

The rearrangement joins TRBV7-9 to TRBJ1-1; D possibly corresponds to TRBD1 (5 bases). The CDR3 totals 17 residues. Germline CDR1 SEHNR, CDR2 FQNEAQ (reference sequence). V dropped 1 base and J dropped 0 bases, with 15 bases sitting between them. The CDR3 bases are TGTGCCAGCAGCTTAGGGTACGGCAGGGCCTTGAACACTGAAGCTTTCTTT. This encodes CASSLGYGRALNTEAFF.

This clonotype was picked up a small number of times. The V call is TRBV12-3 or TRBV12-4, the J call TRBJ2-5; 12 bases are shared with TRBD2. This CDR3 comprises 16 residues. The ends lost 0 bases at V and 4 bases at J; junction bases unmatched: 3. The CDR3 region is CASSLARLAGAETQYF. CDR3 sequence (DNA): TGTGCCAGCAGTTTAGCGCGACTAGCGGGAGCAGAGACCCAGTACTTC.

Only one count was recorded for this clonotype. The gene calls are TRBV24-1 and TRBJ1-2; TRBD1 is a possible D gene (5 bases). Trimming left V 10 bases short and J 2 bases short, with 10 bases between. Germline assignment: CDR1 KGHDR and CDR2 SFDVKD. The CDR3 is 12 residues long. In DNA, the CDR3 is TGTGCCACATCGGCAGGGAACTATGGCTACACCTTC. It codes for CATSAGNYGYTF.

This clonotype was counted only a few times. The chain couples TRBV5-1 to TRBJ1-2; tentative D call: TRBD1 (6 bases). The CDR3 consists of 19 residues. The germline V gene encodes CDR1 SGHRS and CDR2 YFSETQ. Trimming cost V 2 bases and J 4 bases, with 27 bases left between them. The CDR3 spells CASSFTWSTGIDSPYGYTF. The CDR3 coding sequence is TGCGCCAGCAGCTTCACTTGGTCTACAGGGATAGATTCCCCCTATGGCTACACCTTC. The full variable domain, in which reference TRBV5-1 and TRBJ1-2 provide the parts outside the CDR3, is KAGVTQTPRYLIKTRGQQVTLSCSPISGHRSVSWYQQTPGQGLQFLFEYFSETQRNKGNFPGRFSGRQFSNSRSEMNVSTLELGDSALYLCASSFTWSTGIDSPYGYTFGSGTRLTVV.

This clonotype has more than one count but fewer than ten. V usage is TRBV27 and J usage is TRBJ2-5, with D perhaps being TRBD1 or TRBD2 (6 bases each). V dropped 6 bases and J dropped 5 bases, with 19 bases sitting between them. The CDR3 extends over 15 amino acids. Looked up from germline, CDR1 is MNHEY and CDR2 is SMNVEV (reference sequence). CDR3 region: CASRDLMGGRETQYF. CDR3 nucleotide sequence: TGTGCCAGCAGGGACCTAATGGGGGGCAGGGAGACCCAGTACTTC.

This clonotype has a handful of counts. The chain links TRBV5-5 to TRBJ2-7; 7 bases map to TRBD2. V shed 1 base and J 6 bases; nucleotides not matched to a gene: 1. The V gene's germline CDR1 is SGHKS and CDR2 YYEKEE (reference sequence). This CDR3 is 12 amino acids long. The CDR3 spells CASSLSGGEQYF. DNA for the CDR3: TGTGCCAGCAGCTTGTCGGGGGGCGAGCAGTACTTC.

This clonotype appeared many times. The chain employs TRBV7-9 and TRBJ1-1; D unresolved. The CDR3 runs to 13 residues. Germline-derived CDR1 and CDR2 are SEHNR and FQNEAQ (reference sequence). Between the trimmed V and J ends, which lost 2 bases and 4 bases, there was a span of 8 bases. CDR3 residues: CASSLPAGTEAFF. Written as DNA, the CDR3 is TGTGCCAGCAGCTTACCGGCCGGCACTGAAGCTTTCTTT.